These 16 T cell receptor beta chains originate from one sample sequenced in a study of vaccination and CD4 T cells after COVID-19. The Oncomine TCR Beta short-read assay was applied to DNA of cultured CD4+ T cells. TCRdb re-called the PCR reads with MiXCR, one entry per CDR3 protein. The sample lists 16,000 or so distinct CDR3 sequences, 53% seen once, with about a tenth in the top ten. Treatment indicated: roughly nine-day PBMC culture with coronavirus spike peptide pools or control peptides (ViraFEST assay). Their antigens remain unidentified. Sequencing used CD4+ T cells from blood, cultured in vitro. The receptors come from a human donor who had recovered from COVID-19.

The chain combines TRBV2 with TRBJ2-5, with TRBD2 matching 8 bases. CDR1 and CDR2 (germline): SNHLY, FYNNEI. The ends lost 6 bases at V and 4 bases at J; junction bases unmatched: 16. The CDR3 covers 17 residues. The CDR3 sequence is CASRPGKDGGASETQYF. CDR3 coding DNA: TGTGCCAGCAGACCAGGGAAGGACGGGGGGGCCTCAGAGACCCAGTACTTC.

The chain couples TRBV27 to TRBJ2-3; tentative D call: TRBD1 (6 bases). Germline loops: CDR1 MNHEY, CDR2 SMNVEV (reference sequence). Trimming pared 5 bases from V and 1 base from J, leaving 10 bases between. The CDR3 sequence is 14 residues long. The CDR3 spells CASSPWTGTDTQYF. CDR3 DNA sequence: TGTGCCAGCAGTCCGTGGACAGGCACAGATACGCAGTATTTT.

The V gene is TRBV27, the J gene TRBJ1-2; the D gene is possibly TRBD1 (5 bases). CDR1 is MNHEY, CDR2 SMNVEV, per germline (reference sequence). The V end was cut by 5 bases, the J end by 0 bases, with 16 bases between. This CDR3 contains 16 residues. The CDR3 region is CASSQLSRGANYGYTF. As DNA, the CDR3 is TGTGCCAGCAGTCAGCTTTCTAGGGGAGCTAACTATGGCTACACCTTC.

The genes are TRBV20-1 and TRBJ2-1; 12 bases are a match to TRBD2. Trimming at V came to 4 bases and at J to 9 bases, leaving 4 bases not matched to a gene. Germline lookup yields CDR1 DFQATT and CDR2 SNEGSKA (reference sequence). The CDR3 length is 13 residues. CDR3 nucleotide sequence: TGCAGTGCTACTAGCGGGGGGGCGACTGAGCAGTTCTTC. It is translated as CSATSGGATEQFF.

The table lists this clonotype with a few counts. CDR3 in DNA: TGTGCCAGCGAGACAGGGGGCACGGGGGATTCACCCCTCCACTTT. This codes for CASETGGTGDSPLHF. The V call is TRBV6-2 or TRBV6-3, the J call TRBJ1-6, with 10 bases lining up with TRBD1. V shed 8 bases, J shed 8 bases, and the junction held 9 bases outside the gene matches. Germline loops: CDR1 MNHEY, CDR2 SVGEGT. CDR3 size: 15 residues.

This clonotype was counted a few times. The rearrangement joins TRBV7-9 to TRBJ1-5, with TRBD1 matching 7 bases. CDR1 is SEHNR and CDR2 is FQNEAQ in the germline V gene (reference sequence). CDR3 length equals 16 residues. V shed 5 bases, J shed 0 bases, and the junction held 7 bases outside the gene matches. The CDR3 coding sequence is TGTGCCAGCAGCGCCGGGACAGTCCTTAGCAATCAGCCCCAGCATTTT. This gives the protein CASSAGTVLSNQPQHF.

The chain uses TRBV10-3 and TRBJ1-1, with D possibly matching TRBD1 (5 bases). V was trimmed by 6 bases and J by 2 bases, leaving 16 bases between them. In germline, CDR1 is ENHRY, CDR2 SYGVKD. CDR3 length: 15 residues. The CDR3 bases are TGTGCCATCAGACCCTCCCACGGGACTAACACTGAAGCTTTCTTT. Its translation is CAIRPSHGTNTEAFF.

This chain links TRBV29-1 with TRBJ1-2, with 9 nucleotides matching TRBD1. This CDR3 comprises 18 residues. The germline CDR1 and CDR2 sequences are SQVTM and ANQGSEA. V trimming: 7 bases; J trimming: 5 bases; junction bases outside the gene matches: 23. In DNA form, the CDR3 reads TGCAGCGCCTCCATTCGAAGGGGACAGGGCGGGTTTGGATATGGCTACACCTTC. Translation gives CSASIRRGQGGFGYGYTF.

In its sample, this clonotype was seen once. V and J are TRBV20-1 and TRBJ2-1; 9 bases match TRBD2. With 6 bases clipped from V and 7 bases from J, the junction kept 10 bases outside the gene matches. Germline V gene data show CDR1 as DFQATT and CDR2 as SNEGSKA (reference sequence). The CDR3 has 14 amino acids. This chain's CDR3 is CSAPIAGAWNEQFF. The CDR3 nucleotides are TGCAGTGCCCCGATAGCGGGAGCATGGAATGAGCAGTTCTTC.

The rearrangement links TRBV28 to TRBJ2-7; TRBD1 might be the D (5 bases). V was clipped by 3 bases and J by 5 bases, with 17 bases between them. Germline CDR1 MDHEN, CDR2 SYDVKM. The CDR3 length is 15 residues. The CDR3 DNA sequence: TGTGCCAGCAGTTTCGTCCCAGGGATTGGGAACGAGCAGTACTTC. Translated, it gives CASSFVPGIGNEQYF.

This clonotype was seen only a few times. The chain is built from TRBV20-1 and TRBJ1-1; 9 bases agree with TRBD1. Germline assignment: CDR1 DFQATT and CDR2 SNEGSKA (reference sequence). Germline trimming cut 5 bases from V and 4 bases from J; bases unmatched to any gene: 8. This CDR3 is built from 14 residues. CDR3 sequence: CSARTSTGGTEAFF. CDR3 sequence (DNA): TGCAGTGCTCGAACTTCGACAGGGGGCACTGAAGCTTTCTTT.

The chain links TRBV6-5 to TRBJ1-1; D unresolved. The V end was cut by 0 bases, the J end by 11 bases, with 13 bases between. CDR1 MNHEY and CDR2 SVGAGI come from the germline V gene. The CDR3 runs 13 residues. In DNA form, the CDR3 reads TGTGCCAGCAGTTACTCGAGGGTCTCGGCGGCTTTCTTT. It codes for CASSYSRVSAAFF.

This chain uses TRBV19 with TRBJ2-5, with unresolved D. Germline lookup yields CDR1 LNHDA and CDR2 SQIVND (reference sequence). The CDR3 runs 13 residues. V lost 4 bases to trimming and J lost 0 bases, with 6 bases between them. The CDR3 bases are TGTGCCAGTAGTAGGGCTTACCAAGAGACCCAGTACTTC. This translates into CASSRAYQETQYF.

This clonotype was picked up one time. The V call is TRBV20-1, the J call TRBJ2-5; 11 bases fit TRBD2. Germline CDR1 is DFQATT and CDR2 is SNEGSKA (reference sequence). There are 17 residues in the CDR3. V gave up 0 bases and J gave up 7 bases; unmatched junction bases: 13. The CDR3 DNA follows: TGCAGTGCTAGAGATCATATACTAGCGGGAGCTGGTAGGACCCAGTACTTC. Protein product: CSARDHILAGAGRTQYF.

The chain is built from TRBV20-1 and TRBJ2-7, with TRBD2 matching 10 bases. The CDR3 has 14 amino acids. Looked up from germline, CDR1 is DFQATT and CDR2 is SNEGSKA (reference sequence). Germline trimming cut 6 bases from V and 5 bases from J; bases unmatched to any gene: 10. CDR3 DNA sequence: TGCAGTGCGACCGGGACTAGCGCCTCTCACGAGCAGTACTTC. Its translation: CSATGTSASHEQYF.

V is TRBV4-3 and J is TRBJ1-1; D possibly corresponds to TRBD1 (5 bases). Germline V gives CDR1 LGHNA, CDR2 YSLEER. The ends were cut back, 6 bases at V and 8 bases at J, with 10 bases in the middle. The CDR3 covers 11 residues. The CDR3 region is CASRGRGEAFF. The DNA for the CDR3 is TGCGCCAGCAGGGGGCGGGGGGAAGCTTTCTTT.